This T cell receptor beta chain was found in a study of cytomegalovirus exposure and HLA in healthy donors. Study in general: A previous analysis identified approximately 110 million unique TCR beta sequences derived from 180 million or so T cells. HLA-typed donors contributed 80 million to 85 million unique TCRs, which were held in an early data release. Study observations and caveats: TCR beta sequences reportedly predicted most subjects' HLA-A and HLA-B alleles accurately.

Germline CDR1 reads SGHDT; CDR2 reads YYEEEE. The ends lost 1 base at V and 4 bases at J; junction bases unmatched: 9. This CDR3 region has 17 residues. It was healthy bone marrow donors who served as donors. The PCR was carried out with 60 Vbeta primers and 13 Jbeta primers. TCRdb's copy holds only in-frame clones and misses some; the assay was immunoSEQ multiplex PCR. The data hold about 150,000 clones, with roughly 80% observed a single time. As regards this clone: Its cognate antigen is unknown.

The sequenced sample was PBMCs. The TCR comes from a middle-aged man in good health and CMV-seronegative. This chain uses TRBV5-6 with TRBJ2-3, with 10 bases fitting TRBD2. CDR3 in DNA: TGTGCCAGCAGCTTGTGGATCCTAGCGGGGGCGGCAGATACGCAGTATTTT. It codes for CASSLWILAGAADTQYF.